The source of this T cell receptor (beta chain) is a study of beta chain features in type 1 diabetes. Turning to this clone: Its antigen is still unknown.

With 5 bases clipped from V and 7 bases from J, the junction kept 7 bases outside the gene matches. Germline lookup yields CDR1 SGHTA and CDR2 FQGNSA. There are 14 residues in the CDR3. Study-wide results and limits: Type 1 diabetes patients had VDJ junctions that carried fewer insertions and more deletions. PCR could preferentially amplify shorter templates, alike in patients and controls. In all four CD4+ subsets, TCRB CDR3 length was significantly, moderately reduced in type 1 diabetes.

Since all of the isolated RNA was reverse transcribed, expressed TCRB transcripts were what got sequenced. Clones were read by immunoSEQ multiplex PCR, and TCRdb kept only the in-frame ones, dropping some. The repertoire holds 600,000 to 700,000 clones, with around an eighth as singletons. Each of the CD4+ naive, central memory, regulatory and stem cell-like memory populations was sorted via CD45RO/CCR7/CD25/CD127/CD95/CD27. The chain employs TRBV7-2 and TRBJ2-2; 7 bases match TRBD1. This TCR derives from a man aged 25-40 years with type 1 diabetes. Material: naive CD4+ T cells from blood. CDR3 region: CASSPTTGIGELFF. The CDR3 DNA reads TGTGCCAGCAGCCCAACGACAGGGATCGGGGAGCTGTTTTTT.